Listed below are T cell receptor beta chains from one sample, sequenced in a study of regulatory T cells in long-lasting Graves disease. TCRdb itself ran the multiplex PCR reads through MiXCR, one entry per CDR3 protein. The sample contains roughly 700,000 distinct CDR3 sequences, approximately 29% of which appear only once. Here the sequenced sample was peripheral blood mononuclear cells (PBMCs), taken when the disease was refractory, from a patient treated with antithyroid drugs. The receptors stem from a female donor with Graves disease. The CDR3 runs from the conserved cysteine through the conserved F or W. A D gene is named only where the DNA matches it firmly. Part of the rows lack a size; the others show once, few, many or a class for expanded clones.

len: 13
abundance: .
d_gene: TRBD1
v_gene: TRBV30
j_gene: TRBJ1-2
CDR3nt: TGTGCCTGGAGTCCTGGGACAGTCTATGGCTACACCTTC
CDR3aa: CAWSPGTVYGYTF

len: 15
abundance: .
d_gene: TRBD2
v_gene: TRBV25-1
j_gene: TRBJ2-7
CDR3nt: TGTGCCAGCAGTGAATTACTAGCGGGAGGAAACGAGCAGTACTTC
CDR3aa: CASSELLAGGNEQYF

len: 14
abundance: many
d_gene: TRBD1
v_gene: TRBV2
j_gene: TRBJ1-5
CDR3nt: TGTGCCAGCAGTGGGACAGGTAATTCCCAGCCCCAGCATTTT
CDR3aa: CASSGTGNSQPQHF

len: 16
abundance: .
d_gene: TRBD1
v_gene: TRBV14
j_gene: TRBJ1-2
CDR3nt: TGTGCCAGCAGCCATAAGACAGGGCGAGGGGATTATGGCTACACCTTC
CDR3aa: CASSHKTGRGDYGYTF

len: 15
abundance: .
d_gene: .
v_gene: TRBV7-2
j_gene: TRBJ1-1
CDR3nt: TGTGCCAGCAGCCCTCGTCGCTTGAGACCTCCTGAAGCTTTCTTT
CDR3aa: CASSPRRLRPPEAFF

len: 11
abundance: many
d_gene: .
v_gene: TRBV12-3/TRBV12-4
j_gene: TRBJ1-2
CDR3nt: TGTGCCAGCCGTAAGGGATATGGCTACACCTTC
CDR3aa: CASRKGYGYTF

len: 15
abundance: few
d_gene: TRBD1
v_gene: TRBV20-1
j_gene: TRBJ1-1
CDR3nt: TGCAGTGCTAGATCTAACAGGGGCGGGAGGACTGAAGCTTTCTTT
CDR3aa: CSARSNRGGRTEAFF

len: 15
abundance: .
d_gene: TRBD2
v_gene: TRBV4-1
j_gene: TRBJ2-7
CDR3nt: TGCGCCAGCAGCCCCCAGACTAGCGTCCCCTACGAGCAGTACTTC
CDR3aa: CASSPQTSVPYEQYF

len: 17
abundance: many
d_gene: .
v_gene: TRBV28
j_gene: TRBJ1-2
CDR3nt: TGTGCCAGCAGCCCCCGTGGCGTCGGGAGGAACACTGGGGGCTACACCTTC
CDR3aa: CASSPRGVGRNTGGYTF

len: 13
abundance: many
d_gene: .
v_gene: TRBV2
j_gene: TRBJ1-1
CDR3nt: TGTGCCAGCAGCACAGGGCCGAACACTGAAGCTTTCTTT
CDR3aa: CASSTGPNTEAFF

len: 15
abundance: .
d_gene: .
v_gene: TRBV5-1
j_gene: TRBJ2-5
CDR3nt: TGCGCCAGCAGCTTGGTAGAAAACAACCAAGAGACCCAGTACTTC
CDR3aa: CASSLVENNQETQYF

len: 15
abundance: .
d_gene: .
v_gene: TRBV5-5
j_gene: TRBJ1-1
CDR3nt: TGTGCCAGCTCTGAAGGGGCCCGGGTAGGCACTGAAGCTTTCTTT
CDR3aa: CASSEGARVGTEAFF

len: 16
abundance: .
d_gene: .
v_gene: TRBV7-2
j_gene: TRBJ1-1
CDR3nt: TGTGCCAGCAGCTCACTACTGGGAGTATCTAACACTGAAGCTTTCTTT
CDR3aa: CASSSLLGVSNTEAFF

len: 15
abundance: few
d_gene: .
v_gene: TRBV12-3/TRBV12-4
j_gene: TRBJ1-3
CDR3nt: TGTGCCAGCAGGGGACGACAGAGATCTGGAAACACCATATATTTT
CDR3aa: CASRGRQRSGNTIYF

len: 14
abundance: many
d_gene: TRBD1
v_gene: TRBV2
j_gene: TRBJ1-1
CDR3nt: TGTGCCAGCAACCTACAGGGGGTCAACACTGAAGCTTTCTTT
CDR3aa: CASNLQGVNTEAFF

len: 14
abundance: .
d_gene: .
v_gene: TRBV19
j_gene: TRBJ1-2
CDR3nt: TGTGCCAGTAGCATAGGACTTTCCAACTATGGCTACACCTTC
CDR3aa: CASSIGLSNYGYTF

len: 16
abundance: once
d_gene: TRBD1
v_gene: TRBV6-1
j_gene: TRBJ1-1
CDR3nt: TGTGCCAGCAGTACGAGGACAGGGGGCGAGTACACTGAGGCTTTCTTT
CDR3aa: CASSTRTGGEYTEAFF

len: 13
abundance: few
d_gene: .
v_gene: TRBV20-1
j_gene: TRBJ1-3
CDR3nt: TGCAGTGCTAGAGTGGGGCTGGGAGGCACCATATATTTT
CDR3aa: CSARVGLGGTIYF

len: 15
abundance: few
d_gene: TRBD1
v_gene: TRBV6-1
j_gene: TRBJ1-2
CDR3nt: TGTGCCAGCAGTGAAGGACAGGGAACCCTCTATGGCTACACCTTC
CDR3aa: CASSEGQGTLYGYTF

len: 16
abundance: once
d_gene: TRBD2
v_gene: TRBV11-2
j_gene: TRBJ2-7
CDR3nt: TGTGCCAGCAGCCGTGTCGGACTAGCGGGAGCCTACGAGCAGTACTTC
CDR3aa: CASSRVGLAGAYEQYF

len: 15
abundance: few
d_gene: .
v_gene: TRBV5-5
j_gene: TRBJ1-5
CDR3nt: TGTGCCAGCAGCTTAGCGGGGGATAGCAATCAGCCCCAGCATTTT
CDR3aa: CASSLAGDSNQPQHF

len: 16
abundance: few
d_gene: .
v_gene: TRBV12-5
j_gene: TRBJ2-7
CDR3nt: TGTGCTAGTGGTTTGCTTTCAACAGGGAGGCTCTACGAGCAGTACTTC
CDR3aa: CASGLLSTGRLYEQYF

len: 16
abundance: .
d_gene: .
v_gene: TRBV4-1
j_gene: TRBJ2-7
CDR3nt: TGCGCCAGCAGCCAAGATTTCACGACAGGCTCCTACGAGCAGTACTTC
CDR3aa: CASSQDFTTGSYEQYF

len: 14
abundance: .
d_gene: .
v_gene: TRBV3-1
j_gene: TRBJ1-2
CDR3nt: TGTGCCAGCAGCCAAGATCACAGAGTCTATGGCTACACCTTC
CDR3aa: CASSQDHRVYGYTF

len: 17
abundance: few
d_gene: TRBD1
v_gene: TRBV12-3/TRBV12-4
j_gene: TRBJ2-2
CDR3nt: TGTGCCAGCAGAAATTCTTGGGACAGGGGTTTTATCGGGGAGCTGTTTTTT
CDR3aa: CASRNSWDRGFIGELFF

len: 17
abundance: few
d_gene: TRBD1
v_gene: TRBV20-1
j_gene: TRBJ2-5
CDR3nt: TGCAGTGCTAGCCGGTTGGGACAGGGACCAAGTCGGGAGACCCAGTACTTC
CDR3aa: CSASRLGQGPSRETQYF

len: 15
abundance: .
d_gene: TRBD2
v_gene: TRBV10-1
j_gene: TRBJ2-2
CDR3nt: TGCGCCAGCGGGGGAAGCGGGAGGAACACCGGGGAGCTGTTTTTT
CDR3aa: CASGGSGRNTGELFF

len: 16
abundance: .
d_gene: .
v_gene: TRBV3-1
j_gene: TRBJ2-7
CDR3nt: TGTGCCAGCAGCCAAGATTCCCCAGGGTCGAGCTACGAGCAGTACTTC
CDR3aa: CASSQDSPGSSYEQYF

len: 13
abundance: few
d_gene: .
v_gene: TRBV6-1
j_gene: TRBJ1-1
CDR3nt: TGTGCCAGCAGCGAAACTATGAACACTGAAGCTTTCTTT
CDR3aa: CASSETMNTEAFF

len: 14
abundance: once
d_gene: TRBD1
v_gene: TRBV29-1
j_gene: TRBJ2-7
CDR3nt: TGCAGCGTTGAAGAACGGAGGACAGGGGTCGAGCAGTACTTC
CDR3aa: CSVEERRTGVEQYF

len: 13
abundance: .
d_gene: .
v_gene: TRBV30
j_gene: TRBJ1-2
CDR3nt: TGTGCCTGGAGTGTATTAGGGGCGCATGGCTACACCTTC
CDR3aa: CAWSVLGAHGYTF

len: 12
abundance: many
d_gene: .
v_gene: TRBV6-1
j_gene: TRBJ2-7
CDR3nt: TGTGCCAGCAGAGACAGAGCCTACGAGCAGTACTTC
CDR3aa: CASRDRAYEQYF

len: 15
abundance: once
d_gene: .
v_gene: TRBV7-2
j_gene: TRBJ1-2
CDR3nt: TGTGCCAGCAGCCCCGGACAGCTAGTCAACTATGGCTACACCTTC
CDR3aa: CASSPGQLVNYGYTF

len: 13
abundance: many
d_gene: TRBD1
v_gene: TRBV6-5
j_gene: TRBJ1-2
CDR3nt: TGTGCCAGCAGTTACTCAGACAGGGTTGGCTACACCTTC
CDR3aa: CASSYSDRVGYTF

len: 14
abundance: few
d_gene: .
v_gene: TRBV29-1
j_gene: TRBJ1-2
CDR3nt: TGCAGCGCTTTAGGACGAAACGCTAACTATGGCTACACCTTC
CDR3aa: CSALGRNANYGYTF

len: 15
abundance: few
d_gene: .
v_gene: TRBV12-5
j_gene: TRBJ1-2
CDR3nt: TGTGCTAGTGGTTTGGTACCTCGGGCGCTGGGCGGCTACACCTTC
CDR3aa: CASGLVPRALGGYTF

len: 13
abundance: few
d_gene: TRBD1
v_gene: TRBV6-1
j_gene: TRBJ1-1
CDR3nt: TGTGCCAGCAGTAGATCGACAGGGGGGTTTGCTTTCTTT
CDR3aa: CASSRSTGGFAFF

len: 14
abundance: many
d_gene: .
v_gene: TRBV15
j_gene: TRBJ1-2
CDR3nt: TGTGCCACCAGCAGAGATGTACGGAACTATGGCTACACCTTC
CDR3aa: CATSRDVRNYGYTF

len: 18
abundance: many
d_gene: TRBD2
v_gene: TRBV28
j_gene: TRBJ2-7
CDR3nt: TGTGCCAGCAGTTTACTCGGGACTAGCGGGAGGGCAAGTTACGAGCAGTACTTC
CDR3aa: CASSLLGTSGRASYEQYF

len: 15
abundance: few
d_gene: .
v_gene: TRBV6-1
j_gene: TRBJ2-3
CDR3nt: TGTGCCAGCAGGTCTTGGGGGTCTAGCACAGATACGCAGTATTTT
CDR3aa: CASRSWGSSTDTQYF